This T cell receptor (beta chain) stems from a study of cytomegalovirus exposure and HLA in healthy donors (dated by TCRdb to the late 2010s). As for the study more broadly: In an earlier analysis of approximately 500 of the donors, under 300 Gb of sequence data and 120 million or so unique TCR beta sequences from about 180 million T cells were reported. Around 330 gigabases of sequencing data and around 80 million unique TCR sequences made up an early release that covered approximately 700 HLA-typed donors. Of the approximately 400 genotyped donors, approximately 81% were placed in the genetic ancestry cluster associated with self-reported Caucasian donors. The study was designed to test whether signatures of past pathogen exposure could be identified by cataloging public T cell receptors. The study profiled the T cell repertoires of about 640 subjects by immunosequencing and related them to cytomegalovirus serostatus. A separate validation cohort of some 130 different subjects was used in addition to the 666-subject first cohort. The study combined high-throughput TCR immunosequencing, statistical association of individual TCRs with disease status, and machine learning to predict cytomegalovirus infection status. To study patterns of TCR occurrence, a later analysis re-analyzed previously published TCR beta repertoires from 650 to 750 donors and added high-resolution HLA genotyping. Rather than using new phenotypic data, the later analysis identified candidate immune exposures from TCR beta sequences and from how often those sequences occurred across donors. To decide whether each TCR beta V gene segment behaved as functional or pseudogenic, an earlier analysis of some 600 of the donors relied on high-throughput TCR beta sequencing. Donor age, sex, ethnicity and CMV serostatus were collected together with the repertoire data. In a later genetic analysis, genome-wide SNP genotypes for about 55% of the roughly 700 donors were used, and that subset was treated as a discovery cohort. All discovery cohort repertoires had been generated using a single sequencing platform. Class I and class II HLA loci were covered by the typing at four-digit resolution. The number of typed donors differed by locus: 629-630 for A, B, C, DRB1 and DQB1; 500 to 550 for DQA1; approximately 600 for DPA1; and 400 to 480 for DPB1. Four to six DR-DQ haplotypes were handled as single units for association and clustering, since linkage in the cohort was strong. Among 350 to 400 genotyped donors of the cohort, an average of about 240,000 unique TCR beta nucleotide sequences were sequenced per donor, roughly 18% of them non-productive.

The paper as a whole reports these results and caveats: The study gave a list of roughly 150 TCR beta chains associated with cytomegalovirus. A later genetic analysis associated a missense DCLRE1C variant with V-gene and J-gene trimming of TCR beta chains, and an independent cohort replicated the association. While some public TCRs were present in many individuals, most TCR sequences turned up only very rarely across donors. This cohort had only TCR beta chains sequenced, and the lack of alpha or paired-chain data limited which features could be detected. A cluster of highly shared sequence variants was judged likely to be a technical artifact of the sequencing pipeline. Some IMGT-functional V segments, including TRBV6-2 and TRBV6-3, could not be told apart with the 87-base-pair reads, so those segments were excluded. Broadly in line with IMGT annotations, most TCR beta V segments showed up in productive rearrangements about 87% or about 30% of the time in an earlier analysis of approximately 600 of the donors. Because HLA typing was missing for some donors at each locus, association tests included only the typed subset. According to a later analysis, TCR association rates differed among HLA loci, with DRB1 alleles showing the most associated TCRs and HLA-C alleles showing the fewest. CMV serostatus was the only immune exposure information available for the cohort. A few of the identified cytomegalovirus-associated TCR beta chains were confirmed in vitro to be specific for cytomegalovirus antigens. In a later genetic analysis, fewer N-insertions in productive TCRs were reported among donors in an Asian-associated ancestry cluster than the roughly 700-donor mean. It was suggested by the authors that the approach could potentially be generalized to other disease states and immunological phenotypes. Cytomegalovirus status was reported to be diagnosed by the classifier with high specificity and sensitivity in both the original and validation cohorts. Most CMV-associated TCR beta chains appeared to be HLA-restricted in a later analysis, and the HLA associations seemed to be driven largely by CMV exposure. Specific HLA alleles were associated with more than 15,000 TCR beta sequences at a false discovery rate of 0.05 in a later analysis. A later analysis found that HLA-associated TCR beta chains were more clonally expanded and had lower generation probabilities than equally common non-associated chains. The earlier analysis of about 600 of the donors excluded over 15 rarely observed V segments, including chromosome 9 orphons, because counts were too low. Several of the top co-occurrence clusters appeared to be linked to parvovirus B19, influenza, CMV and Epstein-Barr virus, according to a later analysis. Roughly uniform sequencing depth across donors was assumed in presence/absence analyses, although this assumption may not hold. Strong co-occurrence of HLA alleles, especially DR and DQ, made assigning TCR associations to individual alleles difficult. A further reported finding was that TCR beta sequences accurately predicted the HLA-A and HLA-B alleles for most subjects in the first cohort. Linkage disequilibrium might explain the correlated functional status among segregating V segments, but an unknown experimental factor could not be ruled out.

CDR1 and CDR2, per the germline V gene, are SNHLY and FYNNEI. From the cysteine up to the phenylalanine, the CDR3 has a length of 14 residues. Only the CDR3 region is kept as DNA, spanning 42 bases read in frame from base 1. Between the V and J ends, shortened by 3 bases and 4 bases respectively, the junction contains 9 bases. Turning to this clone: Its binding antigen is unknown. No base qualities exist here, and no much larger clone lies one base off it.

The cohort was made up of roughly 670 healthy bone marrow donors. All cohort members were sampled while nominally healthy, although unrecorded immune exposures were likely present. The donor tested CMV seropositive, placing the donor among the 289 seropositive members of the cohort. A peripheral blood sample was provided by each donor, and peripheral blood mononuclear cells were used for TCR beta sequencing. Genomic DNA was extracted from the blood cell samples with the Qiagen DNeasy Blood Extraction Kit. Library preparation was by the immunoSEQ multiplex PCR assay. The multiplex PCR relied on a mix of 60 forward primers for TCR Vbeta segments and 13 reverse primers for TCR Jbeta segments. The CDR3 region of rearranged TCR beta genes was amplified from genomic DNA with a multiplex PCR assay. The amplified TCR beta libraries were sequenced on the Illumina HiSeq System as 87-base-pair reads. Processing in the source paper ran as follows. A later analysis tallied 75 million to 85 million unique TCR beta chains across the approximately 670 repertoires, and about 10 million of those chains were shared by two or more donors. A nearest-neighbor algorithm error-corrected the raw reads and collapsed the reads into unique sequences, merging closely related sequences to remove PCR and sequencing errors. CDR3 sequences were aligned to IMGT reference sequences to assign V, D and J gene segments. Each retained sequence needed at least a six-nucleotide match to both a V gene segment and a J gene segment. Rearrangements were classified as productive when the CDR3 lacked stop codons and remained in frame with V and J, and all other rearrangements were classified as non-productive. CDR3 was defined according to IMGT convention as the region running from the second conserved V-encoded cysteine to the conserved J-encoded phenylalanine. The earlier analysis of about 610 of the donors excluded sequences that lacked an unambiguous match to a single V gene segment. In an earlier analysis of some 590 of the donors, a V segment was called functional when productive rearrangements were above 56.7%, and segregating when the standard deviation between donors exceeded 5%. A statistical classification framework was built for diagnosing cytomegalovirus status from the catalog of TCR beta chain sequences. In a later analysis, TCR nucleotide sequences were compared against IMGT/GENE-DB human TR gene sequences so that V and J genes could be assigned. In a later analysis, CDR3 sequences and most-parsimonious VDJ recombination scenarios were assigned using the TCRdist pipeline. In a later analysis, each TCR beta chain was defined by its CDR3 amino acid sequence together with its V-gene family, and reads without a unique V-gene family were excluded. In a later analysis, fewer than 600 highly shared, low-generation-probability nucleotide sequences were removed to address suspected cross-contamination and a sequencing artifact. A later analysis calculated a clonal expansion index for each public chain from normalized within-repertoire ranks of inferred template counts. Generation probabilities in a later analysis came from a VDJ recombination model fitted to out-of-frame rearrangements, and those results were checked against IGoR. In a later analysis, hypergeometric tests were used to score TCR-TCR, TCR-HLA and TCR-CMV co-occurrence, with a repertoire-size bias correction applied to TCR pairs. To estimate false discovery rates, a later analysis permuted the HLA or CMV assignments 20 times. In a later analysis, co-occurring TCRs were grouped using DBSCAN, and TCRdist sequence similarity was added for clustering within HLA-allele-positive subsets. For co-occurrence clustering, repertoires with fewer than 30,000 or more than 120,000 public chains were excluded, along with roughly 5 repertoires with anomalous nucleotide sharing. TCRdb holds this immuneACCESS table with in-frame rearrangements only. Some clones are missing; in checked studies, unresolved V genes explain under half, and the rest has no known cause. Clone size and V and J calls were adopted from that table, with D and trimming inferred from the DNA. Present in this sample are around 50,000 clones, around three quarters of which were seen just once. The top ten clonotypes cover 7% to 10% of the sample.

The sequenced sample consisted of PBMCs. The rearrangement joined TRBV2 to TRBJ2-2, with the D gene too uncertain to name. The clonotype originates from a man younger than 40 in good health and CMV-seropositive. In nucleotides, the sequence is TGTGCCAGCAGTGACCCCCCAGTCACCGGGGAGCTGTTTTTT. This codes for CASSDPPVTGELFF.